This T cell receptor beta chain was observed in a study of early T cells in non-severe SARS-CoV-2 infection. Whole-study context: Unsorted whole blood bulk RNA was sequenced, with unpaired chains.

CDR1 and CDR2 (germline): SQVTM, ANQGSEA. Losses at the gene ends were 6 bases for V and 6 bases for J; bases not matched to a gene: 8. The CDR3 extends over 13 amino acids. Each CDR3 protein is one row after TCRdb ran MiXCR on the 5' RACE reads. The sample yields roughly 38,000 distinct CDR3 sequences, about 5.6% seen once. Many counts were recorded for this clonotype. What was sequenced was whole blood. This sequence joins TRBV29-1 and TRBJ2-3; 8 nucleotides align to TRBD2. This sequence was found in an adult who was a healthcare worker with PCR-confirmed SARS-CoV-2 infection or an uninfected control (not recorded which). The CDR3 reads CSVASGSSDTQYF. The CDR3 DNA reads TGCAGCGTGGCGAGCGGGAGCAGTGATACGCAGTATTTT.